The 19 T cell receptor beta chains given below trace back to one sample, sequenced in a study of Ad26.COV2.S vaccination and SARS-CoV-2 variants. Profiled with immunoSEQ multiplex PCR; TCRdb holds only in-frame clones, not every one. The sample includes hundreds of thousands of clones, more than 80% of them seen just once. Regarding treatment: around 19 received Ad26.COV2.S at low or high dose, single or two shots; 5 received placebo; per-sample allocation not given. Specimen acquisition occurred on day 63 following the initial vaccine or placebo injection. The material was peripheral blood, obtained in a trial of Ad26.COV2.S vaccine versus placebo. The receptor source for this set is a person between 18 and 65 years old who received the Ad26.COV2.S COVID-19 vaccine or a placebo.

The J gene is TRBJ2-7, the V gene TRBV11-1; TRBD1 or TRBD2 may be the D gene (7 bases each). Trimming took off 5 bases at V and 2 bases at J, with 13 bases between the two ends. Germline loops: CDR1 SGHAT, CDR2 FQDESV (reference sequence). The CDR3 runs 14 residues. This CDR3 reads CASSKQGGAYEQYF. The DNA for the CDR3 is TGTGCCAGCAGCAAGCAGGGGGGGGCCTACGAGCAGTACTTC.

V and J are TRBV5-1 and TRBJ2-2; 12 bases match TRBD2. Losses at the gene ends were 4 bases for V and 7 bases for J; bases not matched to a gene: 5. The CDR3 has 15 residues. The germline V gene has CDR1 SGHRS and CDR2 YFSETQ. The CDR3 sequence is CASSTLAGGFGELFF. Written as DNA, the CDR3 is TGCGCCAGCAGCACCCTAGCGGGAGGGTTCGGGGAGCTGTTTTTT.

The J gene is TRBJ2-7, the V gene TRBV19; 9 bases align to TRBD1. V shed 9 bases, J shed 2 bases, and the junction held 8 bases outside the gene matches. The germline gives CDR1 LNHDA, CDR2 SQIVND (reference sequence). CDR3 size: 14 residues. In DNA, the CDR3 is TGTGCCAGAAACCGGGACAGGGCGACCTACGAGCAGTACTTC. Amino acid sequence: CARNRDRATYEQYF.

The J gene is TRBJ2-1, the V gene TRBV20-1; D gene unclear. Per germline, CDR1 DFQATT and CDR2 SNEGSKA (reference sequence). Trimming pared 3 bases from V and 6 bases from J, leaving 6 bases between. CDR3 length: 11 amino acids. The CDR3 protein is CSASPSNEQFF. The CDR3 DNA reads TGCAGTGCTAGCCCTTCCAATGAGCAGTTCTTC.

CDR3 loop: CASSLFAPDTIYF. The CDR3 DNA follows: TGTGCCAGCAGCTTATTCGCTCCGGACACCATATATTTT. This chain uses TRBV7-9 with TRBJ1-3, with D unclear. The germline V gene has CDR1 SEHNR and CDR2 FQNEAQ (reference sequence). The CDR3 covers 13 residues. Deletions cut 2 bases from V and 8 bases from J, with 10 bases between.

This sequence joins TRBV6-2 or TRBV6-3 and TRBJ2-2, with a weak D call TRBD2 (5 bases). With 2 bases removed from V and 4 bases from J, the gap between germline ends came to 8 bases. The CDR3 extends over 14 amino acids. The germline V gene has CDR1 MNHEY and CDR2 SVGEGT. CDR3 in amino acids: CASSYDGVTGELFF. CDR3 nucleotide sequence: TGTGCCAGCAGTTACGACGGGGTCACCGGGGAGCTGTTTTTT.

The rearrangement links TRBV5-1 to TRBJ2-7; D is undetermined. The CDR3 loop spans 13 amino acids. The V end was cut by 4 bases, the J end by 2 bases, with 10 bases between. The germline CDR1 and CDR2 sequences are SGHRS and YFSETQ. In DNA, the CDR3 is TGCGCCAGCAGCGCCGGGTCTACCTACGAGCAGTACTTC. This translates into CASSAGSTYEQYF.

This clone occurred once. This rearrangement joins TRBV30 to TRBJ1-6; D gene uncertain. This CDR3 comprises 10 residues. V lost 6 bases to trimming and J lost 14 bases, with 11 bases between them. Germline V lookup: CDR1 GTSNPN, CDR2 SVGIG (reference sequence). The CDR3 bases are TGTGCCTGCGCTCATCCAGCCCTCCACTTT. It translates to CACAHPALHF.

The V and J genes are TRBV6-5 and TRBJ2-5; weak D call: TRBD1 (6 bases). Trimming left V 11 bases short and J 2 bases short, with 9 bases between. Per germline, CDR1 MNHEY and CDR2 SVGAGI. This CDR3 spans 11 amino acids. The CDR3 nucleotides are TGTGCCGGCCAGGGGCAAGAGACCCAGTACTTC. Its translation: CAGQGQETQYF.

This clone turned up a few times. The rearrangement uses TRBV6-5 and TRBJ1-2; 8 nucleotides agree with TRBD1. The junction had 3 bases not matched to a gene; V was cut back by 4 bases and J by 5 bases. The CDR3 totals 13 residues. Per germline, CDR1 MNHEY and CDR2 SVGAGI. The CDR3 nucleotides read TGTGCCAGCAGTTCAGACAGGGGATATGGCTACACCTTC. It yields the protein CASSSDRGYGYTF.

The V gene is TRBV18, the J gene TRBJ2-6; 8 bases line up with TRBD1. There are 18 residues in the CDR3. The V gene end was trimmed by 1 base and the J gene end by 0 bases; junction bases not matched to a gene: 5. Germline V lookup: CDR1 KGHSH, CDR2 LQKENI. CDR3 loop: CASSPLDRALSGANVLTF. In DNA form, the CDR3 reads TGTGCCAGCTCACCACTGGACAGGGCCCTCTCTGGGGCCAACGTCCTGACTTTC.

V gene TRBV4-3 combines with J gene TRBJ2-2; D gene uncertain. Between the trimmed V and J ends, which lost 0 bases and 4 bases, there was a span of 9 bases. Germline V gene data show CDR1 as LGHNA and CDR2 as YSLEER. The CDR3 totals 15 residues. The CDR3 region has the DNA TGCGCCAGCAGCCAAGATCCGGGCAGCACCGGGGAGCTGTTTTTT. It yields the protein CASSQDPGSTGELFF.

About this clone itself: A single base separates this from a much larger clone, so it may be a read error. The same CDR3 can be traced to other DNA sequences in this sample. This chain joins TRBV19 and TRBJ2-3; 8 bases map to TRBD1. This CDR3 contains 14 residues. V lost 4 bases, J lost 4 bases, and 4 bases stayed unmatched. CDR1 is LNHDA, CDR2 SQIVND, per germline (reference sequence). CDR3 DNA sequence: TGTGCCAGTAGTAGAGACAGGGGCGCAGATACGCAGTATTTT. As protein: CASSRDRGADTQYF.

The chain employs TRBV5-1 and TRBJ2-3, with 9 bases fitting TRBD1. CDR1 and CDR2 from the germline V gene are SGHRS and YFSETQ. V shed 3 bases, J shed 0 bases, and the junction held 8 bases outside the gene matches. The CDR3 runs 17 residues. This CDR3 is CASSSIRTGASTDTQYF. The DNA of the CDR3 is TGCGCCAGCAGCTCCATAAGGACAGGGGCTAGCACAGATACGCAGTATTTT.

Details on this clone: At one of its ends the junction is not consistent with the germline gene, which may arise from a read error. This chain uses TRBV24-1 with TRBJ2-7, with no clear D. The germline V gene has CDR1 KGHDR and CDR2 SFDVKD. The CDR3 is made up of 13 amino acids. The CDR3 bases are TGTGCCAGCAGTGGCCTGCGCACCTACGAGCAGTACTTC. This gives the protein CASSGLRTYEQYF.

The sample holds a few counts of this clone. The sample contains more than one DNA sequence encoding this CDR3. The chain joins TRBV2 to TRBJ2-1; TRBD2 agrees at 10 bases. The CDR3 extends over 15 amino acids. From germline, CDR1 is SNHLY and CDR2 FYNNEI. Germline trimming cut 1 base from V and 8 bases from J; bases unmatched to any gene: 5. CDR3 bases: TGTGCCAGCAGTGAAGGGACTAGCGGCAGGCATGAGCAGTTCTTC. Residues: CASSEGTSGRHEQFF.

J is TRBJ2-3 and V is TRBV19, with 12 bases that match TRBD2. Germline V gives CDR1 LNHDA, CDR2 SQIVND (reference sequence). V shed 5 bases and J 0 bases; nucleotides not matched to a gene: 9. The CDR3 is made up of 18 amino acids. In DNA, the CDR3 is TGTGCCAGTAGTCGCCGACTAGCGGGGGTCACTAGCACAGATACGCAGTATTTT. It translates to CASSRRLAGVTSTDTQYF.

The chain links TRBV7-9 to TRBJ1-4; D may be TRBD1 (5 bases). The germline CDR1 and CDR2 sequences are SEHNR and FQNEAQ (reference sequence). The CDR3 consists of 14 residues. V was cut by 3 bases and J by 7 bases, with 12 bases left in between. The CDR3 loop reads CASSLQGVGEKLFF. The DNA of the CDR3 is TGTGCCAGCAGCTTGCAGGGCGTGGGTGAAAAACTGTTTTTT.

This CDR3 is CAWDFEGNADTQYF. The CDR3 DNA sequence: TGTGCCTGGGATTTCGAGGGTAACGCAGATACGCAGTATTTT. The chain joins TRBV30 to TRBJ2-3; the D gene is possibly TRBD2 (5 bases). V lost 5 bases and J 4 bases, leaving 16 bases between the germline ends. Germline V gene lookup returns CDR1 GTSNPN and CDR2 SVGIG (reference sequence). The CDR3 is 14 amino acids. Full variable domain (outside the CDR3, taken from reference TRBV30 and TRBJ2-3): SQTIHQWPATLVQPVGSPLSLECTVEGTSNPNLYWYRQAAGRGLQLLFYSVGIGQISSEVPQNLSASRPQDRQFILSSKKLLLSDSGFYLCAWDFEGNADTQYFGPGTRLTVL.